This paragraph reports one TCR beta chain. Its antigen is still unknown. The authors built TCR beta libraries using iRepertoire HTBI primers and Arm-PCR of CDR3 regions. TCRdb used MiXCR to reprocess the multiplex PCR reads, holding one entry per CDR3 protein. The sample lists 600,000 to 650,000 distinct CDR3 sequences, 15% to 20% seen once, with about 20% in the top ten. The time point is: newly diagnosed GD, antithyroid drugs for less than 3 months. Construction of the TCR library relied on RNA isolated from PBMCs. The data were taken from a study of regulatory T cells in long-lasting Graves disease. Whole-study findings and limits: TRBV28 was favored in persistent disease, as were TRBJ1-2 and TRBJ2-5.

The CDR3 extends over 20 amino acids. Germline CDR1 MNHEY, CDR2 SMNVEV (reference sequence). Trimming shortened V by 0 bases and J by 2 bases, and 26 bases separated the two germline ends. These data are also associated with another study on T cells in Graves' hyperthyroidism and ophthalmopathy. From that report: Recently diagnosed hyperthyroidism of less than 2 months' duration affected patients aged 18 to 65. The TCR CDR3 first-round RT-PCR relied on the HTBI primer set.

The sample here was peripheral blood mononuclear cells (PBMCs), taken at new diagnosis, from a patient treated with antithyroid drugs. The receptor was isolated from a woman in her thirties with Graves disease. V is TRBV27 and J is TRBJ2-7, with D perhaps assigned TRBD1 or TRBD2 (5 bases each). The CDR3 loop is CASSLSPLLAGAHLPYEQYF. DNA of the CDR3: TGTGCCAGCAGTTTATCGCCCCTCCTGGCCGGGGCGCACCTCCCCTACGAGCAGTACTTC.